The clone carrying this T cell receptor (beta chain) was detected a few times. Its antigen is currently unknown. The data are from a study of spatial heterogeneity in lung cancer. Across the whole study: Sequencing consistently turned up more beta-chain sequences than alpha-chain sequences. In raw reads, more than nine appearances on average were recorded for each unique TCR and UMI combination. Across tumor regions, counts of TCR transcripts showed a strong correlation with a T cell module score derived from matched bulk RNA-seq.

This CDR3 spans 13 amino acids. Germline CDR1 SNHLY, CDR2 FYNNEI. The trim removed 8 bases at V and 3 bases at J, leaving 4 bases unmatched. Time point meaning: sample taken at primary tumor resection. From tumor, nontumor lung or frozen PBMC, whole RNA was taken unsorted for sequencing. Using its own MiXCR run on the 5' RACE reads, TCRdb lists one record per CDR3 protein. The data contain around 26,000 distinct CDR3 sequences, more than 8% of them seen just once; the ten biggest clones take up just under 8%. Study-wide points: Mutation counts in tumors were tracked by counts of expanded intratumoral alpha and beta TCRs.

This sequence originates from a male donor with early-stage non-small cell lung cancer. This specimen consisted of lung tumor tissue, obtained at surgery. The chain carries TRBV2 and TRBJ2-5; 9 bases agree with TRBD1. In nucleotides, the CDR3 is TGTGCCAGCCTGGGACAGGGCGAAGAGACCCAGTACTTC. Its protein is CASLGQGEETQYF. Full variable domain (rest looked up from reference TRBV2 and TRBJ2-5): EPEVTQTPSHQVTQMGQEVILRCVPISNHLYFYWYRQILGQKVEFLVSFYNNEISEKSEIFDDQFSVERPDGSNFTLKIRSTKLEDSAMYFCASLGQGEETQYFGPGTRLLVL.